This T cell receptor (beta chain) was observed in a study of post-analysis software for immune sequencing data. General study results and limits: F-measure co-clustering was strong for batch-matched samples.

The TCR beta cDNA libraries carried unique molecular identifiers. One entry per CDR3 protein results from TCRdb running MiXCR on the PCR reads. Among roughly 400,000 distinct CDR3 sequences listed, roughly 40% were seen once. This clonotype has just a few counts. The antigen is not known. The receptor's source is a girl aged 2 to 9 with multiple sclerosis. The material sequenced was blood.

CDR3 nucleotide sequence: TGCAGTGCTAGAGAGACGGACAGGTCGTCCTATGGCTACACCTTC. Its translation is CSARETDRSSYGYTF. The J gene is TRBJ1-2, the V gene TRBV20-1; 7 bases are a match to TRBD1. CDR1 is DFQATT and CDR2 is SNEGSKA in the germline V gene (reference sequence). Trimming at V came to 0 bases and at J to 4 bases, leaving 8 bases not matched to a gene. The CDR3 is 15 amino acids.